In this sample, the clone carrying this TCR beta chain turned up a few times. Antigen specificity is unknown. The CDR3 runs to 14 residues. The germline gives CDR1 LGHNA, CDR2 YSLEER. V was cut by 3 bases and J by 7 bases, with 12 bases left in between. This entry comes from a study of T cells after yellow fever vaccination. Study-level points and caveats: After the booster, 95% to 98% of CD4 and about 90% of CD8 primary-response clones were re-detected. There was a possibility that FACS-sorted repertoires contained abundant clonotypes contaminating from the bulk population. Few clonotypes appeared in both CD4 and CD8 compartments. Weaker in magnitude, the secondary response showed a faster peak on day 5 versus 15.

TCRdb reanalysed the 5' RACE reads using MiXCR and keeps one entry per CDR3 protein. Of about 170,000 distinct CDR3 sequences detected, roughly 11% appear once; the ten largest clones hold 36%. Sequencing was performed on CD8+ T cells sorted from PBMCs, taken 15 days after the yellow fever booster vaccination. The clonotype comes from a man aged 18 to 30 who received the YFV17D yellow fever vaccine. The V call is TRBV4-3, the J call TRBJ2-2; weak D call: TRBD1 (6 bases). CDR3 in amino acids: CASSQGVRGGELFF. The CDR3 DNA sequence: TGCGCCAGCAGCCAGGGGGTCAGGGGCGGGGAGCTGTTTTTT.